One and the same sample provided the 24 T cell receptor beta chains below, sequenced in a study of technical replicates of blood from several donors. Using immunoSEQ multiplex PCR, the repertoire was profiled, and TCRdb retains in-frame clones only, with some absent. The sample comprises 75,000 to 100,000 clones, roughly 94% of which are singletons, and about 0.25% rests with the top ten. The sequenced material came from T cells isolated from PBMCs. The source is a human donor in good health.

The J gene is TRBJ2-1, the V gene TRBV5-1; 10 bases line up with TRBD2. Germline CDR1 reads SGHRS; CDR2 reads YFSETQ. The CDR3 loop spans 16 amino acids. The V and J ends lost 4 bases and 7 bases, in that order; junction bases with no gene match: 11. The CDR3 region has the DNA TGCGCCAGCAGCCTGGGGGCTAGCGGGAGACCAAATGAGCAGTTCTTC. Amino acids: CASSLGASGRPNEQFF.

The chain joins TRBV11-3 to TRBJ2-7; perhaps TRBD1 as D (5 bases). CDR3 size: 14 residues. Germline-derived CDR1 and CDR2 are SGHNT and YENEEA. V was clipped by 0 bases and J by 3 bases, with 9 bases between them. The CDR3 protein is CASSLEGALYEQYF. For the CDR3, the DNA is TGTGCCAGCAGCTTAGAAGGGGCTCTCTACGAGCAGTACTTC.

This clone was counted once. V usage is TRBV5-6 and J usage is TRBJ2-7; the D gene is possibly TRBD1 (5 bases). Trimming stripped 1 base from V and 3 bases from J, with 8 bases between. The CDR3 has 13 amino acids. CDR1 is SGHDT and CDR2 is YYEEEE in the germline V gene. As DNA, the CDR3 is TGTGCCAGCAGCTTGACAGGCTACTACGAGCAGTACTTC. This encodes CASSLTGYYEQYF.

This rearrangement joins TRBV27 to TRBJ1-4; a possible D gene is TRBD1 (6 bases). The germline CDR1 and CDR2 sequences are MNHEY and SMNVEV (reference sequence). Trimming shortened V by 0 bases and J by 0 bases, and 11 bases separated the two germline ends. The CDR3 covers 17 residues. CDR3 bases: TGTGCCAGCAGTTTATCGAGGACAGACCCAACTAATGAAAAACTGTTTTTT. Translating it yields CASSLSRTDPTNEKLFF.

The V gene is TRBV27, the J gene TRBJ2-7, with TRBD2 identical over 8 bases. CDR1 and CDR2 from the germline V gene are MNHEY and SMNVEV (reference sequence). This CDR3 spans 18 amino acids. V lost 5 bases, J lost 3 bases, and 18 bases stayed unmatched. DNA of the CDR3: TGTGCCAGCAGTGCGCTTCATACTACCCTGGGACTAGTCTACGAGCAGTACTTC. Its translation is CASSALHTTLGLVYEQYF.

This chain links TRBV19 with TRBJ2-7; TRBD1 agrees at 10 bases. The CDR3 has 16 amino acids. Trimming cost V 0 bases and J 2 bases; bases outside gene matches: 4. Germline values: CDR1 LNHDA, CDR2 SQIVND (reference sequence). This chain's CDR3 is CASSIEGQGRPYEQYF. The CDR3 DNA reads as TGTGCCAGTAGTATAGAGGGACAGGGGCGGCCCTACGAGCAGTACTTC.

V gene TRBV14 combines with J gene TRBJ1-1, with D hard to call. V was cut by 0 bases and J by 0 bases, with 8 bases left in between. The CDR3 extends over 15 amino acids. Germline loops: CDR1 SGHDN, CDR2 FVKESK. In nucleotides, the CDR3 is TGTGCCAGCAGCCAAGAAGCGGGAATGAACACTGAAGCTTTCTTT. Protein product: CASSQEAGMNTEAFF.

The chain uses TRBV7-9 and TRBJ2-7, with D unclear. The length of the CDR3 is 17 residues. CDR1 SEHNR and CDR2 FQNEAQ come from the germline V gene (reference sequence). Trimming took off 1 base at V and 4 bases at J, with 20 bases between the two ends. In DNA, the CDR3 is TGTGCCAGCAGCTTAGGTCTTCGTAGATCTCTCGTATACGAGCAGTACTTC. Amino acids: CASSLGLRRSLVYEQYF.

The chain is built from TRBV28 and TRBJ2-3; D call uncertain. V was trimmed by 3 bases and J by 3 bases, leaving 7 bases between them. The CDR3 consists of 13 residues. CDR1 MDHEN and CDR2 SYDVKM come from the germline V gene. CDR3 bases: TGTGCCAGCAGTTTGAGTTCGACAGATACGCAGTATTTT. Translated, it gives CASSLSSTDTQYF. The variable domain in full, completed from reference TRBV28 and TRBJ2-3, reads DVKVTQSSRYLVKRTGEKVFLECVQDMDHENMFWYRQDPGLGLRLIYFSYDVKMKEKGDIPEGYSVSREKKERFSLILESASTNQTSMYLCASSLSSTDTQYFGPGTRLTVL.

The V call is TRBV7-9, the J call TRBJ1-1; TRBD1 might be the D (5 bases). CDR3 length: 15 amino acids. CDR1 and CDR2 (germline): SEHNR, FQNEAQ (reference sequence). V was pared by 5 bases and J by 1 base, with 14 bases between. DNA of the CDR3: TGTGCCAGCAGCCGTAGGGGCGGACGGAACACTGAAGCTTTCTTT. Its protein is CASSRRGGRNTEAFF.

V is TRBV5-1 and J is TRBJ1-1; possible D gene TRBD1, 6 bases. Trimming pared 1 base from V and 11 bases from J, leaving 15 bases between. The CDR3 sequence is 13 residues long. Germline V gene sequence: CDR1 SGHRS, CDR2 YFSETQ. In nucleotides, the CDR3 is TGCGCCAGCAGCTTGACTGGGGGCGAAGCGGCTTTCTTT. It specifies CASSLTGGEAAFF.

The chain employs TRBV7-2 and TRBJ2-7, with 8 bases aligning to TRBD2. J was trimmed by 5 bases and V by 2 bases; bases with no gene match: 8. Germline assignment: CDR1 SGHTA and CDR2 FQGNSA. The CDR3 extends over 15 amino acids. The CDR3 nucleotides are TGTGCCAGCAGCTTACGGGGCGGGAGGATCGACGAGCAGTACTTC. Protein product: CASSLRGGRIDEQYF.

The gene calls are TRBV15 and TRBJ1-5; 8 positions match TRBD1. Germline V CDR1 and CDR2: LNHNV, YYDKDF (reference sequence). J lost 7 bases, V lost 8 bases, and 10 bases had no gene match. The CDR3 covers 14 residues. The CDR3: CATGGTGSGQPQHF. The CDR3 nucleotides read TGTGCCACCGGCGGGACAGGATCGGGGCAGCCCCAGCATTTT.

The chain combines TRBV7-2 with TRBJ2-5; 8 nucleotides line up with TRBD2. The CDR3 has 15 amino acids. The trim removed 4 bases at V and 1 base at J, leaving 5 bases unmatched. In germline, CDR1 is SGHTA, CDR2 FQGNSA. As DNA, the CDR3 is TGTGCCAGCAGCTGGGCGGGAGGACCCCAAGAGACCCAGTACTTC. It encodes CASSWAGGPQETQYF.

There are a few counts of this clone. The chain recombines TRBV7-2 with TRBJ1-1, with D unclear. CDR1 is SGHTA and CDR2 is FQGNSA in the germline V gene. V was pared by 3 bases and J by 0 bases, with 8 bases between. This CDR3 is built from 14 residues. The CDR3 sequence is CASSFTPVNTEAFF. In DNA, the CDR3 is TGTGCCAGCAGCTTTACCCCGGTGAACACTGAAGCTTTCTTT.

The gene calls are TRBV7-8 and TRBJ1-1; no firm D call. V was cut by 5 bases and J by 3 bases, with 13 bases left in between. There are 14 residues in the CDR3. CDR1 and CDR2 (germline): SGHVS, FQNEAQ. DNA for the CDR3: TGTGCCAGCAGCGCAATGTTGGGAGACACTGAAGCTTTCTTT. Amino acids: CASSAMLGDTEAFF.

The gene calls are TRBV9 and TRBJ1-5, with TRBD1 as a possible D gene (5 bases). The CDR3 totals 16 residues. With 2 bases removed from V and 4 bases from J, the gap between germline ends came to 16 bases. The germline gives CDR1 SGDLS, CDR2 YYNGEE. The DNA of the CDR3 is TGTGCCAGCAGCGTGGGTCTAGGGGAGGGTAATCAGCCCCAGCATTTT. It is translated as CASSVGLGEGNQPQHF.

The chain combines TRBV2 with TRBJ2-1, with a tentative D call TRBD1 (5 bases). CDR3 size: 13 residues. Trimming removed 3 bases from V and 4 bases from J, with 7 bases in between. Germline V lookup: CDR1 SNHLY, CDR2 FYNNEI. CDR3 DNA: TGTGCCAGCAGTGAGTCAGGGTACAATGAGCAGTTCTTC. Amino acids: CASSESGYNEQFF.

The chain carries TRBV11-2 and TRBJ2-3; no firm D call. V was cut by 7 bases and J by 6 bases, with 11 bases left in between. The germline CDR1 and CDR2 sequences are SGHAT and FQNNGV. CDR3 size: 12 residues. The CDR3, as DNA: TGTGCCAGCACCCCTATTTCGGATACGCAGTATTTT. This encodes CASTPISDTQYF.

V and J are TRBV4-1 and TRBJ1-2; 7 nucleotides agree with TRBD1. Germline V gene data show CDR1 as MGHRA and CDR2 as YSYEKL. CDR3 length: 14 amino acids. J was trimmed by 4 bases and V by 5 bases; bases with no gene match: 7. DNA for the CDR3: TGCGCCAGCAGCTCCCGACAGGGCACCTATGGCTACACCTTC. The encoded protein is CASSSRQGTYGYTF.

The genes are TRBV4-1 and TRBJ1-5; D not certain. The CDR3 has 17 residues. The V gene's germline CDR1 is MGHRA and CDR2 YSYEKL. V was cut by 1 base and J by 5 bases, with 18 bases left in between. Here the CDR3 reads CASSQGGYWTGYQPQHF. The CDR3 DNA reads TGCGCCAGCAGCCAAGGGGGTTACTGGACGGGATATCAGCCCCAGCATTTT.

This rearrangement joins TRBV7-9 to TRBJ1-2; 9 bases align to TRBD1. J lost 10 bases, V lost 3 bases, and 9 bases had no gene match. Germline CDR1 SEHNR, CDR2 FQNEAQ (reference sequence). This CDR3 region has 14 residues. CDR3 in DNA: TGTGCCAGCAGCTTGGTACAGGGGGCCCCTTCCTACACCTTC. This encodes CASSLVQGAPSYTF.

The V call is TRBV9, the J call TRBJ2-5; perhaps TRBD2 as D (6 bases). V dropped 0 bases and J dropped 2 bases, with 14 bases sitting between them. From germline, CDR1 is SGDLS and CDR2 YYNGEE. This CDR3 is built from 16 residues. The CDR3 DNA reads TGTGCCAGCAGCGTAGCAGGCAGAGGAGGGCAAGAGACCCAGTACTTC. This gives the protein CASSVAGRGGQETQYF.

The chain joins TRBV9 to TRBJ2-2, with D perhaps TRBD2 (5 bases). The germline V gene encodes CDR1 SGDLS and CDR2 YYNGEE. The V gene lost 3 bases and the J gene lost 6 bases, with 12 bases spanning the gap. The CDR3 runs to 14 residues. CDR3 bases: TGTGCCAGCAGCGACAAGAGGGATGCCGGGGAGCTGTTTTTT. Protein product: CASSDKRDAGELFF.